This paragraph reports one TCR beta chain. Its antigen is undetermined. The sample originates from a study of early T cells in non-severe SARS-CoV-2 infection. Study background: Unsorted whole-blood RNA was sequenced in bulk, leaving chains unpaired. Study-level points and caveats: In VDJdb matching, anti-spike CD8 responses were favored while private and CD4 specificities went missing.

cDNA molecules, individually, were tagged with unique molecular identifiers. Each CDR3 protein is one row after TCRdb ran MiXCR on the 5' RACE reads. The repertoire holds 35,000 to 45,000 distinct CDR3 sequences, with roughly 6% as singletons. The sample was whole blood, taken at baseline. This TCR was sampled from an adult who was a healthcare worker with PCR-confirmed SARS-CoV-2 infection or an uninfected control (not recorded which).

The CDR3 here is CASRPLARDEQFF. The CDR3 nucleotides are TGTGCCAGCAGACCCCTAGCGAGGGATGAGCAGTTCTTC. The V call is TRBV6-2 or TRBV6-3, the J call TRBJ2-1; perhaps TRBD2 as D (6 bases). CDR3 length: 13 residues. The germline V gene has CDR1 MNHEY and CDR2 SVGEGT. Trimming left V 6 bases short and J 8 bases short, with 14 bases between.